This TCR beta chain appears in the sequencing data of a study of blood T cell repertoires in COVID-19. Across the study: There were acute and convalescent COVID-19 samples, and they came from the United States, Italy and Spain. Sources were T cells, B-cell-depleted T cells, or PBMCs; the material itself was cDNA or gDNA.

The germline V gene encodes CDR1 SGHRS and CDR2 YFSETQ. The V segment lost 0 bases and the J segment 7 bases; nucleotides outside the gene matches: 16. CDR3 length equals 17 residues. Produced via immunoSEQ multiplex PCR; TCRdb's table is partial and in-frame only. This table holds about 380,000 clones, about 89% found once. The clonotype originates from a man aged 40-49 years with acute or convalescent COVID-19. Sequencing used peripheral blood. This sequence joins TRBV5-1 and TRBJ2-7, with TRBD1 matching over 7 bases. The CDR3 loop reads CASSLEGSRQGRMEQYF. CDR3 sequence (DNA): TGCGCCAGCAGCTTGGAAGGGTCGAGACAGGGCCGTATGGAGCAGTACTTC.